This TCR beta chain was retrieved from a study of T-cell memory formation after mild COVID-19. Germline CDR1 is LNHNV and CDR2 is YYDKDF (reference sequence). After removal of 5 bases from V and 2 bases from J, the junction contained 13 bases not matched to a gene. The CDR3 loop spans 17 amino acids. TCRdb itself ran the 5' RACE reads through MiXCR, one entry per CDR3 protein. This table holds hundreds of thousands of distinct CDR3 sequences, approximately 15% found once. The chain carries TRBV15 and TRBJ2-5; 8 bases are a match to TRBD2. Sequencing was done on a sample of PBMCs or a T cell subset sorted from them (not recorded which). The receptor was isolated from a man aged 18-30 years who had mild COVID-19 (a few samples of this study predate the infection). Cell type and time point are not known. The CDR3 is CATSAGAARGAQETQYF. The CDR3 nucleotides read TGTGCCACCAGCGCCGGGGCGGCGCGGGGGGCACAAGAGACCCAGTACTTC.